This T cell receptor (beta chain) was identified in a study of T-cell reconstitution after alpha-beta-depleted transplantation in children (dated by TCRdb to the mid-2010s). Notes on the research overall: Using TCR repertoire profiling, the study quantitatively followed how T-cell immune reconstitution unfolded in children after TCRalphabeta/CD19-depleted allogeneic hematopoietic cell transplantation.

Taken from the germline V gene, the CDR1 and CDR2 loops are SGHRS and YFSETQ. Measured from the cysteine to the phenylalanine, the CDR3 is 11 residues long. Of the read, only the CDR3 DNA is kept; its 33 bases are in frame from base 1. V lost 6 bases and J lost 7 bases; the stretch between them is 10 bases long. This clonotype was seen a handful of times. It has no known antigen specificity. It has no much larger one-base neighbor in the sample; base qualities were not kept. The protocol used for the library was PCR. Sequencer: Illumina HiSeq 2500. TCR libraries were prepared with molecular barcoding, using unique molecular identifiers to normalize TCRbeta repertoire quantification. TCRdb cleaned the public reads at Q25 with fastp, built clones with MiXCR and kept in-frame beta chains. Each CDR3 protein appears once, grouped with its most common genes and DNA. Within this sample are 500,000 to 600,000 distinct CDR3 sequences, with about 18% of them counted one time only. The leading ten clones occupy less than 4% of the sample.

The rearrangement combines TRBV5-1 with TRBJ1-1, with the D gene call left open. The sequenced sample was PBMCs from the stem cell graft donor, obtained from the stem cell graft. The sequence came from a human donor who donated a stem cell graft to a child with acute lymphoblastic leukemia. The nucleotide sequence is TGCGCCAGCACCGACGCATTTGAAGCTTTCTTT. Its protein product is CASTDAFEAFF.